Presented here are 17 T cell receptor beta chains from one specimen sequenced in a study of shared clonotypes between healthy human individuals. Profiled with immunoSEQ multiplex PCR; TCRdb holds only in-frame clones, not every one. There are some 2 million clones in the sample; roughly 95% occur only once, and 0.1% to 0.15% lies in the top ten. Sequencing was done on a sample of naive CD4+ T cells sorted from blood. The subset was: CD45RA+ positively selected. The receptor set was obtained from a man younger than 30 in good health.

This chain connects TRBV7-6 to TRBJ1-2; 9 positions match TRBD1. V dropped 5 bases and J dropped 4; count of bases not matched to a gene: 14. The CDR3 runs to 17 residues. CDR1 and CDR2 from the germline V gene are SGHVS and FNYEAQ. In DNA form, the CDR3 reads TGTGCCAGCAGCCCCTCCGCTCCGACAGGGGGGGGCTATGGCTACACCTTC. This sequence encodes CASSPSAPTGGGYGYTF. Supplemented by reference TRBV7-6 and TRBJ1-2, the full variable domain reads GAGVSQSPRYKVTKRGQDVALRCDPISGHVSLYWYRQALGQGPEFLTYFNYEAQQDKSGLPNDRFSAERPEGSISTLTIQRTEQRDSAMYRCASSPSAPTGGGYGYTFGSGTRLTVV.

The J gene is TRBJ2-1, the V gene TRBV12-5; possibly TRBD2 for D (5 bases). The V gene's germline CDR1 is LGHNT and CDR2 FRNRAP. Trimming removed 4 bases from V and 0 bases from J, with 13 bases in between. The length of the CDR3 is 16 residues. CDR3 sequence (DNA): TGTGCTAGTGGTTCGGCCTTAGGGAGCTCCTACAATGAGCAGTTCTTC. Its translation: CASGSALGSSYNEQFF.

CDR3 coding DNA: TGTGCCTGGGGAGGCCTCAGCAACACTGAAGCTTTCTTT. Amino acids: CAWGGLSNTEAFF. The J gene is TRBJ1-1, the V gene TRBV30; no reliable D call. The CDR3 is 13 amino acids. Trimming removed 5 bases from V and 2 bases from J, with 12 bases in between. Germline lookup yields CDR1 GTSNPN and CDR2 SVGIG (reference sequence).

The chain employs TRBV19 and TRBJ1-1; no clear D gene. CDR1 and CDR2 (germline): LNHDA, SQIVND (reference sequence). Trimming removed 4 bases at V and 1 base at J, with 13 bases between. This CDR3 region has 15 residues. CDR3 in DNA: TGTGCCAGTAGTACCACTCAGTGGGGGAACACTGAAGCTTTCTTT. Translating gives CASSTTQWGNTEAFF.

V usage is TRBV28 and J usage is TRBJ1-5; D unresolved. V dropped 4 bases and J dropped 7 bases, with 8 bases sitting between them. Germline loops: CDR1 MDHEN, CDR2 SYDVKM. This CDR3 region has 12 residues. In nucleotides, the CDR3 is TGTGCCAGCAGTTCGATTGGACAGCCCCAGCATTTT. Translated, it gives CASSSIGQPQHF.

The chain carries TRBV7-3 and TRBJ2-3; the match to TRBD2 covers 7 bases. The germline gives CDR1 SGHTA, CDR2 FQGTGA. The CDR3 is made up of 15 amino acids. Trimming took 7 bases from V and 0 from J; bases not matched to a gene: 7. This CDR3 is CASKTSASSTDTQYF. The CDR3 DNA reads as TGTGCCAGCAAAACTAGCGCTTCTAGCACAGATACGCAGTATTTT.

This clone was found once. This rearrangement joins TRBV18 to TRBJ1-4, with D possibly TRBD1 on 5 matching bases. V gave up 2 bases and J gave up 7 bases, with 14 bases separating them. This CDR3 has 15 amino acids. Germline V gene data show CDR1 as KGHSH and CDR2 as LQKENI. CDR3 residues: CASSPGGQGPEKLFF. The CDR3, as DNA: TGTGCCAGCTCACCAGGAGGACAAGGGCCTGAAAAACTGTTTTTT.

This chain links TRBV30 with TRBJ2-7, with D maybe TRBD2 (5 bases). Germline CDR1 and CDR2: GTSNPN and SVGIG (reference sequence). The CDR3 is made up of 15 amino acids. Trimming cost V 3 bases and J 4 bases, with 19 bases left between them. The CDR3 sequence: CAWRSQAVGLYEQYF. The CDR3 DNA reads TGTGCCTGGAGGTCCCAAGCGGTGGGATTATACGAGCAGTACTTC.

To note about this clone: Compared with germline, one end of the junction differs, possibly owing to a read error. V usage is TRBV7-7 and J usage is TRBJ1-4; D gene unclear. Germline-derived CDR1 and CDR2 are SSHAT and FNYEAQ (reference sequence). CDR3 size: 13 residues. Here the CDR3 reads CASSFTVNEKLFF. CDR3 coding DNA: TGTGCTAGCAGCTTTACAGTTAATGAAAAACTGTTTTTT.

This sequence joins TRBV5-1 and TRBJ2-5; 7 bases line up with TRBD1. The length of the CDR3 is 14 residues. Germline V gene data show CDR1 as SGHRS and CDR2 as YFSETQ. J lost 2 bases, V lost 2 bases, and 3 bases had no gene match. In DNA form, the CDR3 reads TGCGCCAGCAGCTTTATGGACAGGCAAGAGACCCAGTACTTC. It translates to CASSFMDRQETQYF.

This clone was recorded once. The chain uses TRBV30 and TRBJ2-2, with 8 positions matching TRBD2. The CDR3 is 14 amino acids. V lost 3 bases and J lost 5; bases outside the gene matches: 5. Germline CDR1 GTSNPN, CDR2 SVGIG (reference sequence). Written as DNA, the CDR3 is TGTGCCTGGAGGCGGGCTAGCGGGACCGGGGAGCTGTTTTTT. Amino acids: CAWRRASGTGELFF.

The rearrangement uses TRBV11-3 and TRBJ1-2; no definite D call. This CDR3 is built from 13 residues. Germline V gives CDR1 SGHNT, CDR2 YENEEA. V was clipped by 3 bases and J by 8 bases, with 13 bases between them. CDR3 loop: CASSLILLRGYTF. The CDR3 region has the DNA TGTGCCAGCAGCTTGATCCTTCTCCGCGGCTACACCTTC.

The V call is TRBV29-1, the J call TRBJ1-5; 9 nucleotides align to TRBD1. With V trimmed by 6 bases and J by 4 bases, 4 bases remained unmatched. CDR3 size: 13 residues. Looked up from germline, CDR1 is SQVTM and CDR2 is ANQGSEA. Here the CDR3 reads CSVRDRENQPQHF. CDR3 nucleotides: TGCAGCGTGAGGGACAGGGAAAATCAGCCCCAGCATTTT.

This clone was seen a handful of times. The gene calls are TRBV7-2 and TRBJ2-1; 11 bases map to TRBD2. V trimming: 2 bases; J trimming: 7 bases; junction bases outside the gene matches: 4. CDR1 is SGHTA, CDR2 FQGNSA, per germline. The CDR3 has 15 amino acids. DNA for the CDR3: TGTGCCAGCAGCTTAAGTAGCGGGAGGGTGAATGAGCAGTTCTTC. This codes for CASSLSSGRVNEQFF.

This rearrangement joins TRBV7-2 to TRBJ1-2, with 7 bases matching TRBD1. Germline V gene data show CDR1 as SGHTA and CDR2 as FQGNSA. The CDR3 totals 17 residues. V lost 0 bases to trimming and J lost 4 bases; unmatched junction nucleotides: 11. For the CDR3, the DNA is TGTGCCAGCAGCTTAGCTGAACAGGGGAGGGAGGCCTATGGCTACACCTTC. It is translated as CASSLAEQGREAYGYTF.

This clone was observed a single time. The chain carries TRBV7-3 and TRBJ2-2, with TRBD1 matching 7 bases. The CDR3 covers 15 residues. V shed 2 bases and J 7 bases; nucleotides not matched to a gene: 7. Germline assignment: CDR1 SGHTA and CDR2 FQGTGA. The CDR3 loop reads CASSLGTVGVGELFF. The CDR3 nucleotides read TGTGCCAGCAGCTTAGGGACAGTAGGGGTCGGGGAGCTGTTTTTT.

About this clone: Other nucleotide sequences in the sample specify the same CDR3. The rearrangement joins TRBV10-1 to TRBJ1-1; D may be TRBD1 (6 bases). The V gene lost 0 bases and the J gene lost 2 bases, with 10 bases spanning the gap. CDR1 WNHNN and CDR2 SYGVQD come from the germline V gene (reference sequence). The CDR3 is made up of 15 amino acids. CDR3: CASSESAGVNTEAFF. DNA for the CDR3: TGCGCCAGCAGTGAGTCGGCAGGGGTAAACACTGAAGCTTTCTTT.